The clone carrying this TCR beta chain turned up a few times. The antigen remains unidentified. The ends were cut back, 5 bases at V and 0 bases at J, with 14 bases in the middle. The CDR3 loop spans 15 amino acids. The V gene's germline CDR1 is SGHTA and CDR2 FQGTGA. These data belong to a study of CD8+CD57+ T cells in acquired aplastic anemia. Study overall: Each DNA sample taken from sorted CD4+ and CD8+ cells came to about 3.2 ug on average. Roughly 10.8 million reads were obtained on average for healthy donor CD4+ cells.

Genomic DNA acted as the template from which TCR beta VDJ combination and CDR3 sequence profiling were carried out. TCRdb independently ran MiXCR on the reads; one entry per CDR3 protein. This sample has roughly 170,000 distinct CDR3 sequences, with just under 65% found just once. Study-wide results and limits: CD8+ Simpson's diversity did not differ significantly between patients and controls. Overlap between patients and controls comprised roughly 28 CD8+ CDR3 sequences.

The rearrangement uses TRBV7-3 and TRBJ2-7; D is perhaps TRBD2 (6 bases). Source material: sorted CD4+, CD8+, or CD8+CD57+ T cells (not recorded which) from PBMCs. The sequence was collected from a human donor in good health. CDR3 sequence reads: CASSVYGGSSYEQYF. CDR3 coding DNA: TGTGCCAGCAGCGTCTACGGGGGTAGCTCCTACGAGCAGTACTTC.